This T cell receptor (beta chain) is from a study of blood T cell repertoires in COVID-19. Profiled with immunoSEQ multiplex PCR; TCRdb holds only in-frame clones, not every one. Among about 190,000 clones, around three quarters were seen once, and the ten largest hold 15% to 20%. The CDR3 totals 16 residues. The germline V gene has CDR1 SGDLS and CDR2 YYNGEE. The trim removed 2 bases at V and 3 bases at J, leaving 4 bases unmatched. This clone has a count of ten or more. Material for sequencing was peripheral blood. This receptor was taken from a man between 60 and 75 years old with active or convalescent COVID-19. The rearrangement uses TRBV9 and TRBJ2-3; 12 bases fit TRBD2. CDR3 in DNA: TGTGCCAGCAGCGTGACTAGCGGGAGTTTTACAGATACGCAGTATTTT. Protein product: CASSVTSGSFTDTQYF.